The 23 T cell receptor beta chains listed next were all sequenced from one sample in a study of CD8+ T cells in alopecia areata (dated by TCRdb to between 2017 and 2018). The time point label here, explained by the study, means: 24 weeks on oral tofacitinib. The sample's treatment or condition label, decoded: oral pan-JAK inhibitor, 5-10 mg twice daily. Library preparation used the immunoSEQ multiplex PCR assay. For TCR sequencing, RNA was extracted from every sample and reverse transcribed into cDNA to serve as template. The clones in this table, taken by TCRdb from immuneACCESS, are in-frame only. Not every clone is retained; where verified, under half of the shortfall comes from an unresolved V gene, and the cause of the rest is unknown. For this sample the table gives 200,000 or so clones, of which about 62% were detected only once. About 5.1% of the sample is held by the ten biggest clonotypes.

Sample: CD4+ T cells sorted from blood, taken at week 24, from a patient treated with tofacitinib. These receptors were obtained from a human donor with alopecia areata.

The chain recombines TRBV29-1 with TRBJ2-7; 7 nucleotides match TRBD1. Looked up from germline, CDR1 is SQVTM and CDR2 is ANQGSEA. Germline trimming cut 5 bases from V and 4 bases from J; bases unmatched to any gene: 11. CDR3 size: 14 residues. The CDR3 region has the DNA TGCAGCGTTAAGAGGGCCAGGGGGTCGTACGAGCAGTACTTC. Amino acids: CSVKRARGSYEQYF.

The V and J genes are TRBV6-1 and TRBJ2-7, with unresolved D. Trimming shortened V by 2 bases and J by 6 bases, and 2 bases separated the two germline ends. CDR3 size: 10 residues. CDR1 is MNHNS and CDR2 is SASEGT in the germline V gene. CDR3 in amino acids: CASSESEQYF. CDR3 nucleotides: TGTGCCAGCAGTGAAAGCGAGCAGTACTTC.

The rearrangement links TRBV7-9 to TRBJ1-1; TRBD1 matches at 7 bases. From germline, CDR1 is SEHNR and CDR2 FQNEAQ (reference sequence). V was clipped by 4 bases and J by 3 bases; unmatched bases: 5. The CDR3 runs to 14 residues. The CDR3 is CASSSQGSDTEAFF. The CDR3 bases are TGTGCCAGCAGCTCACAGGGGTCGGACACTGAAGCTTTCTTT.

This clone was seen more than once but under ten times. V gene TRBV14 combines with J gene TRBJ1-1; no definite D call. Trimming removed 1 base from V and 7 bases from J, with 7 bases in between. Germline lookup yields CDR1 SGHDN and CDR2 FVKESK. The CDR3 is 12 amino acids. CDR3 residues: CASSQVGLEAFF. The CDR3 DNA is TGTGCCAGCAGCCAAGTCGGCCTTGAAGCTTTCTTT.

This chain connects TRBV5-6 to TRBJ2-7; D might be TRBD1 or TRBD2, each matching 5 bases. The CDR3 extends over 13 amino acids. From germline, CDR1 is SGHDT and CDR2 YYEEEE. Trimming left V 4 bases short and J 7 bases short, with 15 bases between. CDR3 sequence (DNA): TGTGCCAGCAGCCCGGGACGGGGCGCGGAGCAGTACTTC. Encoded protein: CASSPGRGAEQYF.

This clone was counted a single time. The chain has TRBV7-2 and TRBJ2-7; D unclear. The CDR3 loop spans 16 amino acids. Germline V CDR1 and CDR2: SGHTA, FQGNSA. V dropped 0 bases and J dropped 1 base, with 13 bases sitting between them. This CDR3 reads CASSLAAVSRSYEQYF. The DNA of the CDR3 is TGTGCCAGCAGCTTAGCGGCAGTCTCAAGATCCTACGAGCAGTACTTC. The variable domain in full, with the rest retrieved from reference TRBV7-2 and TRBJ2-7, is GAGVSQSPSNKVTEKGKDVELRCDPISGHTALYWYRQSLGQGLEFLIYFQGNSAPDKSGLPSDRFSAERTGGSVSTLTIQRTQQEDSAVYLCASSLAAVSRSYEQYFGPGTRLTVT.

This clone was counted only a few times. This chain joins TRBV5-1 and TRBJ1-1, with TRBD1 matching over 9 bases. V lost 4 bases to trimming and J lost 10 bases; unmatched junction nucleotides: 5. The CDR3 loop spans 12 amino acids. Per germline, CDR1 SGHRS and CDR2 YFSETQ. The CDR3 loop is CASSGDRAGAFF. The CDR3, as DNA: TGCGCCAGCAGCGGGGACAGGGCGGGAGCTTTCTTT.

This sequence joins TRBV7-2 and TRBJ2-2; no clear D. The CDR3 is 18 residues long. The germline gives CDR1 SGHTA, CDR2 FQGNSA. The V end was cut by 6 bases, the J end by 1 base, with 21 bases between. Here the CDR3 reads CASSGLRVAQLNTGELFF. The CDR3 DNA reads as TGTGCCAGCAGTGGGTTAAGGGTGGCACAGCTGAACACCGGGGAGCTGTTTTTT.

This clone came up a few times. The chain is built from TRBV5-1 and TRBJ2-7; 8 nucleotides match TRBD1. CDR1 SGHRS and CDR2 YFSETQ come from the germline V gene. The CDR3 consists of 14 residues. Germline trimming cut 4 bases from V and 6 bases from J; bases unmatched to any gene: 9. DNA of the CDR3: TGCGCCAGCAGCCATGGGACAGGCGAGGGCGAGCAGTACTTC. It encodes CASSHGTGEGEQYF. Full variable domain (remainder filled in from reference TRBV5-1 and TRBJ2-7): KAGVTQTPRYLIKTRGQQVTLSCSPISGHRSVSWYQQTPGQGLQFLFEYFSETQRNKGNFPGRFSGRQFSNSRSEMNVSTLELGDSALYLCASSHGTGEGEQYFGPGTRLTVT.

V is TRBV29-1 and J is TRBJ2-7; maybe TRBD1 (6 bases). The V gene lost 2 bases and the J gene lost 4 bases, with 9 bases spanning the gap. Germline V CDR1 and CDR2: SQVTM, ANQGSEA. This CDR3 is 12 amino acids long. The CDR3 spells CSVETTGYEQYF. The CDR3 DNA is TGCAGCGTTGAAACTACAGGGTACGAGCAGTACTTC.

This clone was counted between two and nine times. The rearrangement links TRBV29-1 to TRBJ1-2; D is perhaps TRBD1 (5 bases). CDR1 SQVTM and CDR2 ANQGSEA come from the germline V gene. The V and J ends lost 2 bases and 4 bases respectively, with 17 bases between them. This CDR3 has 15 amino acids. Here the CDR3 DNA reads TGCAGCGTTGAATACGTCTCAGGCAGGGTCTATGGCTACACCTTC. Translation: CSVEYVSGRVYGYTF.

This clone has only a few counts. The CDR3 loop is CASSFISGVGNEQYF. DNA of the CDR3: TGTGCCAGCAGCTTCATCAGCGGGGTAGGCAACGAGCAGTACTTC. This chain uses TRBV5-5 with TRBJ2-7, with 7 bases aligning to TRBD2. The trim removed 2 bases at V and 5 bases at J, leaving 10 bases unmatched. Germline V gives CDR1 SGHKS, CDR2 YYEKEE (reference sequence). The CDR3 has 15 residues.

V gene TRBV4-1 combines with J gene TRBJ2-2, with 13 bases identical to TRBD2. The CDR3 extends over 16 amino acids. CDR1 MGHRA and CDR2 YSYEKL come from the germline V gene. V dropped 4 bases and J dropped 4; count of bases not matched to a gene: 3. CDR3 DNA sequence: TGCGCCAGCAGCCCGTGGACTAGCGGGAGCACCGGGGAGCTGTTTTTT. As protein: CASSPWTSGSTGELFF.

V and J are TRBV29-1 and TRBJ1-4; D is undetermined. V shed 0 bases and J shed 9 bases, with 11 bases lying between them. Germline values: CDR1 SQVTM, CDR2 ANQGSEA. The CDR3 covers 13 residues. The CDR3, as DNA: TGCAGCGTTGAAGATAATGGGCCTAAAAAACTGTTTTTT. Amino acid sequence: CSVEDNGPKKLFF.

The chain has TRBV4-3 and TRBJ1-2; possible D gene TRBD1, 5 bases. Germline CDR1 reads LGHNA; CDR2 reads YSLEER. This CDR3 has 15 residues. Trimming took 0 bases from V and 6 from J, leaving 14 bases between them. As DNA, the CDR3 is TGCGCCAGCAGCCAAGATCTCGTCAGGGCGAATGGCTACACCTTC. Translation: CASSQDLVRANGYTF.

V gene TRBV2 combines with J gene TRBJ1-2, with 7 bases fitting TRBD1. J lost 0 bases, V lost 6 bases, and 7 bases had no gene match. Germline CDR1 SNHLY, CDR2 FYNNEI. This CDR3 is 15 amino acids long. As DNA, the CDR3 is TGTGCCAGCAGGCTCGAGGGACAGTCTAACTATGGCTACACCTTC. It yields the protein CASRLEGQSNYGYTF.

J is TRBJ1-1 and V is TRBV19, with D perhaps TRBD1 (6 bases). V shed 2 bases and J shed 1 base, with 11 bases lying between them. This CDR3 is 15 amino acids long. Germline CDR1 and CDR2: LNHDA and SQIVND (reference sequence). The CDR3 DNA follows: TGTGCCAGTAGTATAAAGCAGGGGTGGAACACTGAAGCTTTCTTT. Encoded protein: CASSIKQGWNTEAFF.

This clone was seen a handful of times. The chain employs TRBV29-1 and TRBJ2-5, with D tentatively TRBD1 (6 bases). V lost 4 bases and J 1 base, leaving 22 bases between the germline ends. The CDR3 totals 17 residues. Germline V lookup: CDR1 SQVTM, CDR2 ANQGSEA. CDR3 residues: CSVVPFDRKTPQETQYF. CDR3 DNA: TGCAGCGTTGTCCCTTTCGACAGGAAAACCCCCCAAGAGACCCAGTACTTC. Full variable domain (remainder filled in from reference TRBV29-1 and TRBJ2-5): SAVISQKPSRDICQRGTSLTIQCQVDSQVTMMFWYRQQPGQSLTLIATANQGSEATYESGFVIDKFPISRPNLTFSTLTVSNMSPEDSSIYLCSVVPFDRKTPQETQYFGPGTRLLVL.

In nucleotides, the CDR3 is TGTGCCAGCAGCTCAACCAGAGCAGGGACGACCCAGTACTTC. Translating it yields CASSSTRAGTTQYF. V gene TRBV7-2 combines with J gene TRBJ2-5, with D perhaps assigned TRBD1 or TRBD2 (5 bases each). Between the trimmed V and J ends, which lost 4 bases and 7 bases, there was a span of 16 bases. The CDR3 loop spans 14 amino acids. Germline V gene lookup returns CDR1 SGHTA and CDR2 FQGNSA.

The genes are TRBV15 and TRBJ2-3, with D possibly matching TRBD2 (5 bases). Looked up from germline, CDR1 is LNHNV and CDR2 is YYDKDF (reference sequence). The CDR3 is 16 residues long. Trimming cost V 5 bases and J 1 base, with 16 bases left between them. CDR3 sequence reads: CATSGKRSGGTDTQYF. The CDR3, as DNA: TGTGCCACCAGCGGAAAGAGGTCCGGGGGCACAGATACGCAGTATTTT.

The chain has TRBV18 and TRBJ1-1; tentatively, D is TRBD1 (5 bases). The ends were cut back, 6 bases at V and 0 bases at J, with 8 bases in the middle. The CDR3 has 13 residues. Germline V lookup: CDR1 KGHSH, CDR2 LQKENI. CDR3: CASSTDLNTEAFF. The DNA of the CDR3 is TGTGCCAGCTCGACAGACTTGAACACTGAAGCTTTCTTT.

This clone was counted a single time. The CDR3 DNA reads as TGTGCCAGCAGCTTGGTGCGGGGAGATACGCAGTATTTT. Its translation is CASSLVRGDTQYF. V is TRBV5-4 and J is TRBJ2-3, with a tentative D call TRBD2 (6 bases). This CDR3 spans 13 amino acids. Deletions cut 0 bases from V and 5 bases from J, with 7 bases between. Germline CDR1 SGHNT, CDR2 YYREEE (reference sequence).

This clone has only a few counts. The chain links TRBV7-2 to TRBJ2-3; 13 bases are shared with TRBD2. The ends lost 2 bases at V and 6 bases at J; junction bases unmatched: 8. CDR1 and CDR2 (germline): SGHTA, FQGNSA. CDR3 length equals 17 residues. This CDR3 is CASSLRWTSGGNDTQYF. In DNA, the CDR3 is TGTGCCAGCAGCTTAAGGTGGACTAGCGGGGGCAATGATACGCAGTATTTT.